The clone carrying this T cell receptor beta chain occurred a few times. This sample is drawn from a study of human T cells and chemical hapten exposure. For the study at large: Investigators sensitized around 2 cm by around 2 cm of upper inner arm skin with 2% DPC. Patients having alopecia areata, totalis or universalis were mostly female.

Time point reported: patch test 3, about 24 weeks after DPC sensitization. The treatment denotes: therapeutic diphenylcyclopropenone sensitization with weekly scalp DPC. It was unfractionated whole blood from which total RNA was extracted. Each cDNA molecule in the library carried unique molecular identifiers. TCRdb recomputed calls from the RACE reads with MiXCR, one row per CDR3 protein. The table has fewer than 40,000 distinct CDR3 sequences, approximately 11% seen once; the top ten hold around 2%. Germline assignment: CDR1 MDHEN and CDR2 SYDVKM. This CDR3 comprises 15 residues. After removal of 2 bases from V and 9 bases from J, the junction contained 11 bases not matched to a gene.

The V and J genes are TRBV28 and TRBJ2-7; TRBD2 aligns across 9 bases. This TCR was recovered from a woman aged 40 to 50 with alopecia areata. Some clones in this sample may be carry-over from other donors' samples. This specimen consisted of whole blood, obtained in connection with sensitization to the hapten diphenylcyclopropenone (DPC). The CDR3 reads CASSLTAGGSFGQYF. The CDR3, as DNA: TGTGCCAGCAGTTTAACTGCGGGAGGGTCTTTTGGGCAGTACTTC. Supplemented by reference TRBV28 and TRBJ2-7, the full variable domain reads DVKVTQSSRYLVKRTGEKVFLECVQDMDHENMFWYRQDPGLGLRLIYFSYDVKMKEKGDIPEGYSVSREKKERFSLILESASTNQTSMYLCASSLTAGGSFGQYFGPGTRLTVT.